These 8 T cell receptor beta chains were sequenced from one sample in a study of identifying expanded T cells in peripheral blood. TCRdb's table, derived via immunoSEQ multiplex PCR, lists solely in-frame clones and lacks some. The sample consists of more than 70,000 clones, around 86% of them appearing once. Sequenced material: blood. The origin of the receptors is a person aged 18 to 75 in good health.

The chain couples TRBV2 to TRBJ1-1; D is unclear. This CDR3 contains 10 residues. V shed 2 bases and J shed 14 bases, with 9 bases lying between them. Germline V lookup: CDR1 SNHLY, CDR2 FYNNEI. Here the CDR3 DNA reads TGTGCCAGCAGTGAATGGACCCAATTCTTT. This translates into CASSEWTQFF.

The J gene is TRBJ2-7, the V gene TRBV6-1; tentative D call: TRBD2 (6 bases). V lost 0 bases, J lost 3 bases, and 6 bases lay in between. This CDR3 contains 13 residues. Germline V gene data show CDR1 as MNHNS and CDR2 as SASEGT. The CDR3 loop reads CASSEAEGYEQYF. CDR3 coding DNA: TGTGCCAGCAGTGAAGCGGAGGGCTACGAGCAGTACTTC.

The rearrangement uses TRBV7-2 and TRBJ1-4; 7 positions match TRBD1. The V and J ends lost 0 bases and 3 bases, in that order; junction bases with no gene match: 4. The CDR3 contains 16 residues. The germline CDR1 and CDR2 sequences are SGHTA and FQGNSA. The CDR3 sequence: CASSLAQRGPNEKLFF. CDR3 nucleotides: TGTGCCAGCAGCTTAGCCCAGAGGGGGCCTAATGAAAAACTGTTTTTT.

The chain links TRBV7-3 to TRBJ1-1; D call uncertain. CDR1 is SGHTA and CDR2 is FQGTGA in the germline V gene. CDR3 length: 13 residues. The V end lost 4 bases, the J end lost 0 bases, and 6 bases lay between the germline ends. The CDR3 DNA follows: TGTGCCAGCAGCTCTCTGATGAACACTGAAGCTTTCTTT. As protein: CASSSLMNTEAFF.

This chain's CDR3 is CASSRGTGARVGTEAFF. In DNA, the CDR3 is TGTGCCAGCAGCCGAGGGACAGGGGCCAGGGTGGGGACTGAAGCTTTCTTT. V usage is TRBV5-8 and J usage is TRBJ1-1; 10 nucleotides align to TRBD1. The CDR3 is 17 amino acids. The junction had 14 bases not matched to a gene; V was cut back by 4 bases and J by 5 bases. In germline, CDR1 is SGHTS, CDR2 YDEGEE.

The chain couples TRBV12-5 to TRBJ1-5, with D perhaps matching TRBD1 (6 bases). Trimming stripped 0 bases from V and 3 bases from J, with 27 bases between. The CDR3 spans 21 residues. From germline, CDR1 is LGHNT and CDR2 FRNRAP. The CDR3 DNA sequence: TGTGCTAGTGGTTTGGTACTGGGCGGTTTTGGACAGCGTGAACCCAATCAGCCCCAGCATTTT. This encodes CASGLVLGGFGQREPNQPQHF.

This rearrangement joins TRBV15 to TRBJ1-1, with TRBD1 as a possible D gene (6 bases). Germline assignment: CDR1 LNHNV and CDR2 YYDKDF (reference sequence). There are 15 residues in the CDR3. The V and J ends lost 6 bases and 1 base respectively, with 15 bases between them. The chain's CDR3 is CATSKRGSGNTEAFF. The CDR3 bases are TGTGCCACCAGTAAGAGGGGGTCGGGGAACACTGAAGCTTTCTTT.

The chain links TRBV2 to TRBJ1-3; tentative D call: TRBD1 (5 bases). Looked up from germline, CDR1 is SNHLY and CDR2 is FYNNEI. With 8 bases removed from V and 4 bases from J, the gap between germline ends came to 6 bases. This CDR3 has 11 amino acids. This chain's CDR3 is CASRQGNTIYF. The CDR3 nucleotides read TGTGCCAGCCGACAGGGAAACACCATATATTTT.